This T cell receptor beta chain was observed in a study of T cell changes during pregnancy in multiple sclerosis. The junction had 8 bases not matched to a gene; V was cut back by 1 base and J by 2 bases. Germline lookup yields CDR1 SEHNR and CDR2 FQNEAQ (reference sequence). This CDR3 is 16 amino acids long. Some clones are missing from TCRdb's copy, which holds only in-frame ones; the method was immunoSEQ multiplex PCR. The sample shows about 40,000 clones, 90% to 95% of them seen only once. The source is a female donor with multiple sclerosis, enrolled in a pregnancy study. The sequencing used CD8+ T cells from peripheral blood mononuclear cells, collected before pregnancy. This chain joins TRBV7-9 and TRBJ2-7; TRBD2 matches 7 bases. As DNA, the CDR3 is TGTGCCAGCAGCTTAGTCAGGCTAGCGGATACCTACGAGCAGTACTTC. Amino acid sequence: CASSLVRLADTYEQYF.